This entry describes one T cell receptor (beta chain). This specimen belongs to a study of blood T cell repertoires in COVID-19. The V gene's germline CDR1 is MNHEY and CDR2 SMNVEV (reference sequence). Losses at the gene ends were 7 bases for V and 1 base for J; bases not matched to a gene: 1. This CDR3 contains 14 residues. The repertoire was sequenced with immunoSEQ multiplex PCR; TCRdb's copy has only in-frame clones and lacks some. The data contain about 93,000 clones, approximately 91% of them singletons. The V and J genes are TRBV27 and TRBJ2-7, with 13 bases lining up with TRBD2. The receptor's source is a man in his fifties or sixties with COVID-19, enrolled during active disease. Material for sequencing was peripheral blood. CDR3 region: CASKGLAGSYEQYF. The CDR3 nucleotides read TGTGCCAGCAAGGGACTAGCGGGATCCTACGAGCAGTACTTC.